This TCR beta chain appears in the sequencing data of a study of blood T cell repertoires in COVID-19 (dated by TCRdb to 2019 to 2021). Context from the whole study: Samples from collaborators originated in the United States, Italy and Spain and spanned both the acute and convalescent phases of COVID-19. Samples were obtained from the ongoing ImmuneRACE study (first 160 participants) and from approximately 1,200 subjects provided by 6 global collaborators. A de-identified subject ID, COVID-19 status, age in years and sex were almost always included in the sample metadata. The material from the prospective study consisted of cDNA or gDNA derived from T cells, B-cell-depleted T cells, or PBMCs. The repertoires were made available in a free public database intended to serve as a resource for research on the immune response to SARS-CoV-2. HLA class I and class II types, where available, came from metadata supplied by the sample provider rather than from assay-based typing. Subjects who had been exposed to COVID-19, were actively infected with it, or had recovered from it provided the deeply sampled blood TCRbeta repertoires that made up the dataset. Overall results and qualifications from the work: How much clinical and demographic metadata was included differed by source and by participant, and the metadata was provided uncurated.

V is shortened by 5 bases, J by 4 bases, and the region joining them spans 17 bases. Measured from the cysteine to the phenylalanine, the CDR3 is 15 residues long. Solely the CDR3 DNA is kept, with 45 bases framed from the first base. CDR1 and CDR2 are read off the germline V gene as SGHTA and FQGNSA. Collaborating institutions collected whole blood in K2EDTA tubes following their own protocols. For TCRbeta analysis, collaborators shipped samples in one of three forms: frozen whole blood, isolated PBMCs, or DNA extracted from either of those sample types. Notes on this clone: Its antigen remains unidentified. Per-nucleotide qualities are absent, and no much larger clonotype sits a single base away.

TCRbeta CDR3 regions were amplified from genomic DNA using the immunoSEQ Assay, a bias-controlled multiplex PCR. On the authors' methods: Nucleated cell counts per sample were estimated from amplification of reference gene primers within the assay. To quantify the absolute abundance of each unique TCRbeta CDR3 rearrangement, sequence reads were collapsed and filtered. For each sample, productive Simpson clonality was calculated by taking the square root of Simpson's diversity index across productive rearrangements. What TCRdb holds here is the immuneACCESS table cut down to in-frame rearrangements. Part of the clones is not present; checked against another copy, under half of the missing clones reflect an unresolved V gene, and the others are unexplained. For V, J and clone size, that table is used; D and trimming come from the DNA. This sample lists over 120,000 clones; roughly 84% were detected once. The ten most abundant clones make up more than 2% of the sample.

The material sequenced was peripheral blood. The chain joins TRBV7-2 to TRBJ1-2; the D gene remains uncertain. The TCR comes from a human donor with acute or convalescent COVID-19. The donor label of this sample is uncertain. The DNA sequence is as follows: TGTGCCAGCAGCCACCCGGTGGAGGCGACCTATGGCTACACCTTC. The resulting protein is CASSHPVEATYGYTF.